The subject of this entry is one T cell receptor beta chain. What it recognizes is unknown. This sample was taken from a study of cytomegalovirus exposure and HLA in healthy donors. The PCR contained 60 Vbeta and 13 Jbeta primers. Method: immunoSEQ multiplex PCR; TCRdb's copy keeps in-frame clones and lacks some. Seen in this sample are around 110,000 clones; the ten most common clones hold roughly 3.5%. Study-level points and caveats: Within an earlier analysis, most TCR beta V segments proved productive either about 90% or about 30% of the time. Researchers catalogued approximately 170 TCR beta chains as cytomegalovirus-associated. More clonal expansion characterized HLA-associated TCR beta chains than equally common others in a later analysis.

CDR3 size: 15 residues. The germline V gene encodes CDR1 SGHRS and CDR2 YFSETQ. Trimming took off 0 bases at V and 1 base at J, with 10 bases between the two ends. The chain links TRBV5-1 to TRBJ1-1; D perhaps matches TRBD1 (5 bases). The sequencing sample was made of PBMCs. The source of this sequence is a man aged 25-40 years in good health and CMV-seronegative. CDR3 in amino acids: CASSLAVGANTEAFF. The DNA for the CDR3 is TGCGCCAGCAGCTTGGCTGTAGGGGCGAACACTGAAGCTTTCTTT.